Below are 23 T cell receptor beta chains sequenced from a single sample in a study of blood T cell repertoires in COVID-19. Using immunoSEQ multiplex PCR, the repertoire was profiled, and TCRdb retains in-frame clones only, with some absent. The sample has 300,000 to 350,000 clones, 87% seen once. The sequenced sample consisted of peripheral blood. The receptors were sampled from a woman aged 45-65 years with COVID-19, enrolled during active disease.

The V call is TRBV5-1, the J call TRBJ2-6; 7 bases map to TRBD2. CDR3 length equals 15 residues. The V and J ends lost 5 bases and 2 bases, in that order; junction bases with no gene match: 4. CDR1 SGHRS and CDR2 YFSETQ come from the germline V gene. CDR3 in DNA: TGCGCCAGCAGGGAAGCGGGACCTGGGGCCAACGTCCTGACTTTC. Its protein is CASREAGPGANVLTF.

This chain uses TRBV10-3 with TRBJ2-1; TRBD2 is a possible D gene (6 bases). V lost 6 bases and J 9 bases, leaving 9 bases between the germline ends. The germline CDR1 and CDR2 sequences are ENHRY and SYGVKD. The CDR3 has 11 residues. CDR3 residues: CAISKEGEQFF. CDR3 sequence (DNA): TGTGCCATCAGCAAGGAGGGTGAGCAGTTCTTC.

The chain combines TRBV11-2 with TRBJ1-1, with 10 bases that match TRBD1. Losses at the gene ends were 0 bases for V and 0 bases for J; bases not matched to a gene: 4. The CDR3 sequence is 17 residues long. The germline V gene has CDR1 SGHAT and CDR2 FQNNGV. Here the CDR3 DNA reads TGTGCCAGCAGCTTAGAGGGACAGGGGTGGATGAACACTGAAGCTTTCTTT. This sequence encodes CASSLEGQGWMNTEAFF.

This clone was recorded once. The gene calls are TRBV5-1 and TRBJ2-7; 13 bases align to TRBD2. Germline CDR1 is SGHRS and CDR2 is YFSETQ. Germline trimming cut 3 bases from V and 0 bases from J; bases unmatched to any gene: 6. The CDR3 length is 17 residues. The CDR3 loop is CASSWGGLAGTSYEQYF. The CDR3 DNA reads as TGCGCCAGCAGCTGGGGGGGACTAGCGGGGACCTCCTACGAGCAGTACTTC.

The V call is TRBV30, the J call TRBJ1-1; D not resolved. The CDR3 is 14 amino acids. CDR1 and CDR2 from the germline V gene are GTSNPN and SVGIG (reference sequence). Between the trimmed V and J ends, which lost 2 bases and 2 bases, there was a span of 12 bases. CDR3 DNA sequence: TGTGCCTGGAGTACAAAGTTTCCCAACACTGAAGCTTTCTTT. It codes for CAWSTKFPNTEAFF.

V is TRBV7-2 and J is TRBJ2-7; possible D gene TRBD1, 6 bases. CDR1 is SGHTA, CDR2 FQGNSA, per germline. Trimming cost V 3 bases and J 4 bases, with 13 bases left between them. This CDR3 has 14 amino acids. CDR3 loop: CASSLDSTEYEQYF. The CDR3, as DNA: TGTGCCAGCAGCTTGGACAGCACCGAATACGAGCAGTACTTC.

This chain joins TRBV19 and TRBJ1-5, with no clear D. This CDR3 is built from 15 residues. Germline CDR1 and CDR2: LNHDA and SQIVND (reference sequence). V was trimmed by 5 bases and J by 9 bases, leaving 20 bases between them. In DNA form, the CDR3 reads TGTGCCAGTAGTTCGTCTCCCCTCCTTGGGCGGCCCCAGCATTTT. Encoded protein: CASSSSPLLGRPQHF.

The chain recombines TRBV29-1 with TRBJ2-3; D is perhaps TRBD1 (7 bases). V lost 3 bases and J lost 7, with 20 bases in between. Per the germline V gene, CDR1 is SQVTM and CDR2 is ANQGSEA. This CDR3 has 15 residues. As DNA, the CDR3 is TGCAGCGTTGAGTGGAGGGGGCGCGGTTCGCATACGCAGTATTTT. This gives the protein CSVEWRGRGSHTQYF.

A single count supports this clone. The chain uses TRBV18 and TRBJ2-7; 7 positions match TRBD2. Germline loops: CDR1 KGHSH, CDR2 LQKENI. Trimming removed 3 bases from V and 11 bases from J; junction bases left unmatched: 13. This CDR3 comprises 14 residues. The DNA for the CDR3 is TGTGCCAGCTCACCGCCATCCGCTCGGGGGGATAAGTACTTC. It encodes CASSPPSARGDKYF.

The table lists this clone with a count of one. V gene TRBV19 combines with J gene TRBJ2-3, with 11 bases identical to TRBD2. Germline V gives CDR1 LNHDA, CDR2 SQIVND (reference sequence). V lost 11 bases, J lost 4 bases, and 11 bases stayed unmatched. The length of the CDR3 is 15 residues. The CDR3 nucleotides are TGTGCCTCCCAAAGTAGCGGGAGGGGTTCAGATACGCAGTATTTT. Translation gives CASQSSGRGSDTQYF.

Only one count was recorded for this clone. The chain employs TRBV19 and TRBJ2-2, with D perhaps matching TRBD2 (6 bases). V was cut by 5 bases and J by 1 base, with 14 bases left in between. CDR1 LNHDA and CDR2 SQIVND come from the germline V gene (reference sequence). The CDR3 sequence is 16 residues long. The CDR3, as DNA: TGTGCCAGTAGTTCCCGGGGTAGCGGGAACACCGGGGAGCTGTTTTTT. Translated, it gives CASSSRGSGNTGELFF.

The rearrangement uses TRBV5-4 and TRBJ2-1, with 9 bases matching TRBD2. Trimming at V came to 3 bases and at J to 8 bases, leaving 0 bases not matched to a gene. The CDR3 totals 12 residues. Germline V gene sequence: CDR1 SGHNT, CDR2 YYREEE (reference sequence). The CDR3 is CASSWTSDEQFF. In DNA, the CDR3 is TGTGCCAGCAGCTGGACTAGCGATGAGCAGTTCTTC.

The chain recombines TRBV15 with TRBJ2-5, with D possibly TRBD1 on 6 matching bases. The CDR3 spans 18 residues. The ends were cut back, 0 bases at V and 4 bases at J, with 21 bases in the middle. Germline CDR1 reads LNHNV; CDR2 reads YYDKDF (reference sequence). The CDR3 DNA is TGTGCCACCAGCAGAGATCGGGGAACAGGGCTCCGTGGAGAGACCCAGTACTTC. Amino acids: CATSRDRGTGLRGETQYF.

The rearrangement uses TRBV6-2 or TRBV6-3 and TRBJ2-5; 13 bases are a match to TRBD2. CDR1 and CDR2 from the germline V gene are MNHEY and SVGEGT. V dropped 6 bases and J dropped 4; count of bases not matched to a gene: 5. The CDR3 spans 15 residues. CDR3 bases: TGTGCCAGCAGCCCCGGACTAGCGGGAGTAGAGACCCAGTACTTC. It codes for CASSPGLAGVETQYF.

The CDR3 DNA follows: TGCAGCACCATCCAGGGGAGTTCTGAAGCTTTCTTT. Its protein product is CSTIQGSSEAFF. The rearrangement uses TRBV29-1 and TRBJ1-1; D might be TRBD1 (6 bases). This CDR3 comprises 12 residues. Trimming took 8 bases from V and 6 from J, leaving 16 bases between them. Germline V gene data show CDR1 as SQVTM and CDR2 as ANQGSEA.

This chain links TRBV9 with TRBJ2-5; maybe TRBD1 (6 bases). The CDR3 extends over 13 amino acids. Germline V gene sequence: CDR1 SGDLS, CDR2 YYNGEE. The V end lost 3 bases, the J end lost 2 bases, and 8 bases lay between the germline ends. The CDR3 bases are TGTGCCAGCAGCGAGGACAGTCAAGAGACCCAGTACTTC. Its protein is CASSEDSQETQYF.

This sequence joins TRBV3-1 (or the pseudogene TRBV3-2) and TRBJ2-2; D is unresolved. Germline V lookup: CDR1 LGHDT, CDR2 YNNKEL (reference sequence). V was clipped by 4 bases and J by 3 bases, with 3 bases between them. There are 12 residues in the CDR3. CDR3 coding DNA: TGTGCCAGCAGCCTAGACACCGGGGAGCTGTTTTTT. This encodes CASSLDTGELFF.

V usage is TRBV18 and J usage is TRBJ2-2, with TRBD1 identical over 9 bases. The trim removed 0 bases at V and 7 bases at J, leaving 6 bases unmatched. This CDR3 has 16 residues. Germline V gives CDR1 KGHSH, CDR2 LQKENI. This CDR3 is CASSPPSGTGHGELFF. CDR3 nucleotide sequence: TGTGCCAGCTCACCACCGAGTGGGACAGGGCACGGGGAGCTGTTTTTT.

This clone has a single count. The chain uses TRBV25-1 and TRBJ2-2, with 8 bases that match TRBD2. Germline values: CDR1 MGHDK, CDR2 SYGVNS. The ends lost 6 bases at V and 1 base at J; junction bases unmatched: 4. This CDR3 is built from 15 residues. For the CDR3, the DNA is TGTGCCAGCAGCTTAGCGGGGAAGAACACCGGGGAGCTGTTTTTT. It is translated as CASSLAGKNTGELFF.

This clone was detected a few times. The rearrangement uses TRBV7-2 and TRBJ1-1; D ambiguous. The germline V gene has CDR1 SGHTA and CDR2 FQGNSA. The germline V and J ends were trimmed by 5 bases and 2 bases, with 9 bases remaining between them. The CDR3 has 13 amino acids. CDR3 protein: CASSQQLNTEAFF. CDR3 in DNA: TGTGCCAGCAGCCAACAGCTAAACACTGAAGCTTTCTTT.

The sample holds one count of this clone. The chain is built from TRBV5-1 and TRBJ2-2; D is ambiguous. The CDR3 runs to 15 residues. Trimming shortened V by 1 base and J by 1 base, and 8 bases separated the two germline ends. Germline CDR1 reads SGHRS; CDR2 reads YFSETQ. CDR3 nucleotide sequence: TGCGCCAGCAGCTTGACGGCAGGGAACACCGGGGAGCTGTTTTTT. Translating it yields CASSLTAGNTGELFF.

The count of this clone is one. V gene TRBV19 combines with J gene TRBJ1-5; 9 positions match TRBD1. The CDR3 length is 16 residues. Per the germline V gene, CDR1 is LNHDA and CDR2 is SQIVND (reference sequence). V dropped 7 bases and J dropped 3; count of bases not matched to a gene: 10. The CDR3 region is CASTPTDRGYNQPQHF. CDR3 nucleotides: TGTGCCAGTACCCCTACGGACAGGGGCTACAATCAGCCCCAGCATTTT. The variable domain in full, completed from reference TRBV19 and TRBJ1-5, reads DGGITQSPKYLFRKEGQNVTLSCEQNLNHDAMYWYRQDPGQGLRLIYYSQIVNDFQKGDIAEGYSVSREKKESFPLTVTSAQKNPTAFYLCASTPTDRGYNQPQHFGDGTRLSIL.

The V call is TRBV9, the J call TRBJ2-5; D remains unclear. The CDR3 spans 15 residues. Trimming removed 0 bases from V and 5 bases from J, with 14 bases in between. CDR1 and CDR2 from the germline V gene are SGDLS and YYNGEE. The CDR3 sequence: CASSVAPEATETQYF. The CDR3 bases are TGTGCCAGCAGCGTAGCCCCTGAGGCTACGGAGACCCAGTACTTC.